A selection of T cell receptor beta chains follows, all from one sample in a study of patients and donors after allogeneic stem cell transplantation. MiXCR, run by TCRdb on the RT-PCR reads, gives a single entry per CDR3 protein. The table lists approximately 99,000 distinct CDR3 sequences, approximately 40% of them singletons. The sequenced sample consisted of blood, either unsorted or a sorted T cell fraction (not recorded which). These receptors were collected from a human donor who was either an allogeneic HSCT recipient or a stem cell or donor lymphocyte infusion donor (not recorded which). It is not recorded whose cells these are; they may come from a transplant donor. Both conserved end residues are part of each CDR3. A D gene is named only where the DNA matches it firmly. A row's size may be missing; if present it is once, few, many or a size class.

D gene: TRBD2
V gene: TRBV4-1
clone size: few
J gene: TRBJ2-4
CDR3 protein: CASSQDGWSGINIQYF
CDR3 DNA: TGCGCCAGCAGCCAAGATGGGTGGAGCGGGATTAACATTCAGTACTTC

D gene: NA
V gene: TRBV12-3/TRBV12-4
clone size: NA
J gene: TRBJ2-1
CDR3 protein: CASSLEGQFF
CDR3 DNA: TGTGCCAGCAGTTTGGAGGGGCAGTTCTTC

D gene: TRBD2
V gene: TRBV7-9
clone size: few
J gene: TRBJ2-3
CDR3 protein: CASSPSGTGDTQYF
CDR3 DNA: TGTGCCAGCAGCCCTAGCGGGACTGGAGATACGCAGTATTTT

D gene: NA
V gene: TRBV12-3/TRBV12-4
clone size: NA
J gene: TRBJ1-4
CDR3 protein: CASKHRSPAEKLFF
CDR3 DNA: TGTGCCAGCAAGCACAGGTCTCCGGCTGAAAAACTGTTTTTT

D gene: TRBD1
V gene: TRBV12-3/TRBV12-4
clone size: few
J gene: TRBJ2-5
CDR3 protein: CASSYLGQLQETQYF
CDR3 DNA: TGTGCCAGCAGTTATTTGGGACAGCTCCAAGAGACCCAGTACTTC

D gene: TRBD2
V gene: TRBV10-3
clone size: few
J gene: TRBJ2-5
CDR3 protein: CAISPSGREETQYF
CDR3 DNA: TGTGCCATCAGCCCTAGCGGGAGGGAAGAGACCCAGTACTTC

D gene: TRBD2
V gene: TRBV4-3
clone size: NA
J gene: TRBJ2-1
CDR3 protein: CASSQVAGGPFQQFF
CDR3 DNA: TGCGCCAGCAGCCAGGTAGCGGGAGGGCCTTTTCAGCAGTTCTTC

D gene: TRBD2
V gene: TRBV15
clone size: NA
J gene: TRBJ2-7
CDR3 protein: CATSSGLAGSYEQYF
CDR3 DNA: TGTGCCACCAGCAGTGGACTAGCGGGATCCTACGAGCAGTACTTC

D gene: NA
V gene: TRBV5-8
clone size: NA
J gene: TRBJ2-2
CDR3 protein: CASSLALAMSGGELFF
CDR3 DNA: TGTGCCAGCAGCTTGGCCCTAGCAATGAGCGGCGGGGAGCTGTTTTTT

D gene: NA
V gene: TRBV7-2
clone size: few
J gene: TRBJ1-6
CDR3 protein: CASSQGQKNSPLHF
CDR3 DNA: TGTGCCAGCAGCCAAGGACAGAAGAATTCACCCCTCCACTTT

D gene: NA
V gene: TRBV7-8
clone size: NA
J gene: TRBJ2-1
CDR3 protein: CASSLVGGKYNEQFF
CDR3 DNA: TGTGCCAGCAGCTTAGTAGGGGGGAAATACAATGAGCAGTTCTTC

D gene: TRBD2
V gene: TRBV7-2
clone size: few
J gene: TRBJ2-3
CDR3 protein: CASSLEAAGGRETQYF
CDR3 DNA: TGTGCCAGCAGCTTAGAGGCAGCGGGAGGACGCGAAACGCAGTATTTT

D gene: TRBD2
V gene: TRBV20-1
clone size: NA
J gene: TRBJ2-7
CDR3 protein: CSARVLAGGLSSYEQYF
CDR3 DNA: TGCAGTGCTAGAGTACTAGCGGGAGGCCTGAGCTCCTACGAGCAGTACTTC

D gene: TRBD1
V gene: TRBV12-3/TRBV12-4
clone size: few
J gene: TRBJ1-1
CDR3 protein: CASSRQGKTEAFF
CDR3 DNA: TGTGCCAGCTCCCGACAGGGAAAGACTGAAGCTTTCTTT

D gene: NA
V gene: TRBV5-1
clone size: few
J gene: TRBJ1-1
CDR3 protein: CASSFWVDTEAFF
CDR3 DNA: TGCGCCAGCAGCTTTTGGGTGGACACTGAAGCTTTCTTT

D gene: NA
V gene: TRBV7-9
clone size: few
J gene: TRBJ1-4
CDR3 protein: CASSPNAKKLFF
CDR3 DNA: TGTGCCAGCAGCCCTAATGCCAAGAAACTGTTTTTT

D gene: NA
V gene: TRBV29-1
clone size: NA
J gene: TRBJ2-2
CDR3 protein: CSVLPRLSGELFF
CDR3 DNA: TGCAGCGTTTTACCCCGCTTGAGCGGGGAGCTGTTTTTT

D gene: NA
V gene: TRBV12-3/TRBV12-4
clone size: many
J gene: TRBJ2-5
CDR3 protein: CASSSRGTQYF
CDR3 DNA: TGTGCCAGCAGTTCACGGGGGACCCAGTACTTC

D gene: TRBD1
V gene: TRBV12-3/TRBV12-4
clone size: few
J gene: TRBJ1-4
CDR3 protein: CASSPLGRGDEKLFF
CDR3 DNA: TGTGCCAGCAGTCCACTGGGCAGGGGGGATGAAAAACTGTTTTTT

D gene: TRBD1
V gene: TRBV20-1
clone size: few
J gene: TRBJ1-6
CDR3 protein: CSAQEGTAAFGSPLHF
CDR3 DNA: TGCAGTGCCCAAGAAGGGACAGCCGCTTTTGGATCACCCCTCCACTTT

D gene: NA
V gene: TRBV12-3/TRBV12-4
clone size: once
J gene: TRBJ2-7
CDR3 protein: CASSSRGLYSYEQYF
CDR3 DNA: TGTGCCAGCAGTTCTCGGGGACTGTACTCCTACGAGCAGTACTTC

D gene: TRBD1
V gene: TRBV3-1
clone size: NA
J gene: TRBJ2-1
CDR3 protein: CASSQGQQEFNEQFF
CDR3 DNA: TGTGCCAGCAGCCAGGGACAGCAAGAATTCAATGAGCAGTTCTTC

D gene: NA
V gene: TRBV5-1
clone size: NA
J gene: TRBJ1-1
CDR3 protein: CASSLGQSPEAFF
CDR3 DNA: TGCGCCAGCAGCTTGGGCCAGAGCCCTGAAGCTTTCTTT

D gene: TRBD2
V gene: TRBV7-9
clone size: few
J gene: TRBJ2-7
CDR3 protein: CAITSGDYEQYF
CDR3 DNA: TGTGCCATTACTAGCGGTGACTACGAGCAGTACTTC

D gene: NA
V gene: TRBV15
clone size: few
J gene: TRBJ2-7
CDR3 protein: CATSREMLPLSSEQYF
CDR3 DNA: TGTGCCACCAGCAGAGAGATGTTACCCCTTTCGAGTGAGCAGTACTTC

D gene: NA
V gene: TRBV20-1
clone size: few
J gene: TRBJ1-1
CDR3 protein: CSARGGIEAFF
CDR3 DNA: TGCAGTGCTAGGGGGGGAATTGAAGCTTTCTTT

D gene: NA
V gene: TRBV7-2
clone size: NA
J gene: TRBJ2-3
CDR3 protein: CASSFEGVGDTQYF
CDR3 DNA: TGTGCCAGCAGCTTTGAAGGGGTCGGAGATACGCAGTATTTT

D gene: TRBD1
V gene: TRBV12-3/TRBV12-4
clone size: few
J gene: TRBJ1-4
CDR3 protein: CASSPTDRNEKLFF
CDR3 DNA: TGTGCCAGCAGCCCCACGGACAGGAATGAAAAACTGTTTTTT

D gene: TRBD2
V gene: TRBV5-6
clone size: once
J gene: TRBJ2-7
CDR3 protein: CASSLIGTSGSFGYEQYF
CDR3 DNA: TGTGCCAGCAGCTTGATAGGGACTAGCGGGAGTTTTGGCTACGAGCAGTACTTC

D gene: NA
V gene: TRBV28
clone size: few
J gene: TRBJ1-2
CDR3 protein: CASTPGGYGYTF
CDR3 DNA: TGTGCCAGCACCCCGGGCGGCTATGGCTACACCTTC

D gene: NA
V gene: TRBV12-3/TRBV12-4
clone size: NA
J gene: TRBJ1-5
CDR3 protein: CASSLDGPNHNQPQHF
CDR3 DNA: TGTGCCAGCAGTTTAGATGGTCCTAACCACAATCAGCCCCAGCATTTT

D gene: NA
V gene: TRBV12-3/TRBV12-4
clone size: few
J gene: TRBJ1-4
CDR3 protein: CASSLYRREYEKLFF
CDR3 DNA: TGTGCCAGCAGTTTGTACAGACGGGAATATGAAAAACTGTTTTTT

D gene: NA
V gene: TRBV28
clone size: NA
J gene: TRBJ2-1
CDR3 protein: CASGTSAVLSYNEQFF
CDR3 DNA: TGTGCCAGCGGGACGTCCGCCGTCCTCTCCTACAATGAGCAGTTCTTC

D gene: NA
V gene: TRBV24-1
clone size: NA
J gene: TRBJ2-3
CDR3 protein: CATGLSSTDTQYF
CDR3 DNA: TGTGCCACCGGACTTTCAAGCACAGATACGCAGTATTTT

D gene: NA
V gene: TRBV7-2
clone size: few
J gene: TRBJ1-2
CDR3 protein: CASSFSESGAVYGYTF
CDR3 DNA: TGTGCCAGCAGCTTTAGCGAGTCAGGGGCTGTTTACGGCTACACCTTC

D gene: TRBD2
V gene: TRBV20-1
clone size: NA
J gene: TRBJ2-3
CDR3 protein: CSASPAGAADTQYF
CDR3 DNA: TGCAGTGCTTCACCAGCGGGAGCGGCAGATACGCAGTATTTT

D gene: NA
V gene: TRBV12-3/TRBV12-4
clone size: NA
J gene: TRBJ1-1
CDR3 protein: CASSLSGPVTRRTEAFF
CDR3 DNA: TGTGCCAGCAGTTTATCAGGCCCGGTAACGCGGAGGACTGAAGCTTTCTTT

D gene: NA
V gene: TRBV5-1
clone size: medium-sized
J gene: TRBJ1-6
CDR3 protein: CASSLDDSSYNSPLHF
CDR3 DNA: TGCGCCAGCAGCTTGGATGACAGCTCCTATAATTCACCCCTCCACTTT

D gene: NA
V gene: TRBV21-1
clone size: NA
J gene: TRBJ2-4
CDR3 protein: CASSNKKARVDKNIQYF
CDR3 DNA: TGTGCCAGCAGCAACAAAAAGGCAAGGGTCGATAAAAACATTCAGTACTTC

D gene: NA
V gene: TRBV15
clone size: NA
J gene: TRBJ1-2
CDR3 protein: CATSRDSNYGYTF
CDR3 DNA: TGTGCCACCAGCAGAGACAGTAACTATGGCTACACCTTC

D gene: NA
V gene: TRBV29-1
clone size: many
J gene: TRBJ1-1
CDR3 protein: CSVWNRGDTEAFF
CDR3 DNA: TGCAGCGTGTGGAATCGGGGGGACACTGAAGCTTTCTTT

D gene: TRBD1
V gene: TRBV20-1
clone size: NA
J gene: TRBJ1-2
CDR3 protein: CSARTGGAPNYGYTF
CDR3 DNA: TGCAGTGCTAGGACAGGGGGTGCGCCGAACTATGGCTACACCTTC

D gene: TRBD2
V gene: TRBV20-1
clone size: few
J gene: TRBJ2-1
CDR3 protein: CSAPTSGKSNEQFF
CDR3 DNA: TGCAGTGCTCCTACTAGCGGGAAGAGCAATGAGCAGTTCTTC

D gene: TRBD1
V gene: TRBV5-5
clone size: few
J gene: TRBJ1-2
CDR3 protein: CASSAHPGQNGYTF
CDR3 DNA: TGTGCCAGCAGCGCCCACCCGGGACAGAACGGCTACACCTTC

D gene: NA
V gene: TRBV20-1
clone size: NA
J gene: TRBJ1-5
CDR3 protein: CSARDSRNQPQHF
CDR3 DNA: TGCAGTGCTAGAGACTCCCGCAATCAGCCCCAGCATTTT

D gene: TRBD1
V gene: TRBV10-3
clone size: many
J gene: TRBJ1-2
CDR3 protein: CAIYDRGAGGYTF
CDR3 DNA: TGTGCCATCTACGACAGGGGCGCGGGTGGCTACACCTTC

D gene: TRBD1
V gene: TRBV6-2/TRBV6-3
clone size: NA
J gene: TRBJ2-7
CDR3 protein: CASSRQGNEQYF
CDR3 DNA: TGTGCCAGCAGTCGACAGGGGAACGAGCAGTACTTC

D gene: TRBD2
V gene: TRBV24-1
clone size: NA
J gene: TRBJ2-3
CDR3 protein: CATRGPSGITDTQYF
CDR3 DNA: TGTGCCACTAGAGGCCCTAGCGGGATCACAGATACGCAGTATTTT

D gene: NA
V gene: TRBV3-1
clone size: few
J gene: TRBJ1-2
CDR3 protein: CASGGRGYGYTF
CDR3 DNA: TGTGCCAGCGGGGGGCGCGGCTATGGCTACACCTTC

D gene: NA
V gene: TRBV11-2
clone size: few
J gene: TRBJ2-2
CDR3 protein: CASSFRLPTGELFF
CDR3 DNA: TGTGCCAGCAGCTTCAGACTTCCCACCGGGGAGCTGTTTTTT

D gene: TRBD2
V gene: TRBV7-9
clone size: NA
J gene: TRBJ2-5
CDR3 protein: CASSLRLAGAEEETQYF
CDR3 DNA: TGTGCCAGCAGCCTCCGACTAGCGGGAGCTGAGGAAGAGACCCAGTACTTC

D gene: NA
V gene: TRBV20-1
clone size: few
J gene: TRBJ2-1
CDR3 protein: CSAILSPPGSEQFF
CDR3 DNA: TGCAGTGCTATACTATCCCCCCCGGGTAGTGAGCAGTTCTTC

D gene: NA
V gene: TRBV6-6
clone size: NA
J gene: TRBJ2-1
CDR3 protein: CASSYTPSTLNEQFF
CDR3 DNA: TGTGCCAGCAGTTACACCCCGTCCACCCTGAATGAGCAGTTCTTC

D gene: NA
V gene: TRBV20-1
clone size: NA
J gene: TRBJ2-3
CDR3 protein: CSAETGGTDTQYF
CDR3 DNA: TGCAGTGCGGAAACGGGTGGCACAGATACGCAGTATTTT